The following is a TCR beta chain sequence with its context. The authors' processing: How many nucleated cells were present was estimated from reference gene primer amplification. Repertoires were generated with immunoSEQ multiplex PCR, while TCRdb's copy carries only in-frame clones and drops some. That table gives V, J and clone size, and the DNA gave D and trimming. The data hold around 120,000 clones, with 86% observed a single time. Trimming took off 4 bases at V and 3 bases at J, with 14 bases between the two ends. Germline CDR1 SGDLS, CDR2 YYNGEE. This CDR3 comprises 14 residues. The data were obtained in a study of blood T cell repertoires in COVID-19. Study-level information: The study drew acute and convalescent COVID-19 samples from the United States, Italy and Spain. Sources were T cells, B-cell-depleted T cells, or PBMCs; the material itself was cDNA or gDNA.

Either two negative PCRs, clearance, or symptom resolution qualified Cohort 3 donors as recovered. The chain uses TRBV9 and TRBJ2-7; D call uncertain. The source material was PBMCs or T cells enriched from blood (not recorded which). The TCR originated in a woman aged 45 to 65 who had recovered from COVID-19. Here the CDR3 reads CASSPAMADYEQYF. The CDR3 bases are TGTGCCAGCAGCCCAGCGATGGCCGACTACGAGCAGTACTTC.